A selection of T cell receptor beta chains follows, all from one sample in a study of blood T cell repertoires in COVID-19. Profiling relied on immunoSEQ multiplex PCR, and the TCRdb table lists in-frame clones only, not all of them. The sample shows 100,000 to 150,000 clones, more than 85% of them seen only once. Source material: peripheral blood. These TCRs come from a man aged 55 to 69 with COVID-19, enrolled during active disease. The CDR3 runs from the conserved cysteine through the conserved F or W. The D gene is left open where the match is weak. A row's size may be missing; if present it is once, few, many or a size class.

-,TRBJ2-6,-,17,TRBV30,CAWALVRYQSRANVLTF,TGTGCCTGGGCGCTTGTGCGTTATCAAAGTCGGGCCAACGTCCTGACTTTC
TRBD2,TRBJ2-5,-,14,TRBV6-5,CASNQRGSQETQYF,TGTGCCAGCAACCAGCGGGGGAGCCAAGAGACCCAGTACTTC
-,TRBJ1-2,-,15,TRBV19,CASSMARGAGYGYTF,TGTGCCAGTAGTATGGCCCGGGGGGCCGGCTATGGCTACACCTTC
-,TRBJ1-2,-,16,TRBV7-6,CASSLQPAGANYGYTF,TGTGCCAGCAGCTTACAGCCGGCGGGAGCTAACTATGGCTACACCTTC
-,TRBJ1-1,-,13,TRBV12-3/TRBV12-4,CASSLTGVTEAFF,TGTGCCAGCAGTTTGACGGGGGTAACTGAAGCTTTCTTT
-,TRBJ2-3,-,15,TRBV18,CASSPPRARTDTQYF,TGTGCCAGCTCACCACCTCGCGCTCGAACAGATACGCAGTATTTT
-,TRBJ1-1,-,16,TRBV7-5,CARSPYERSSNTKAFF,TGTGCCAGAAGCCCCTATGAAAGATCCTCTAACACTAAAGCTTTCTTT
-,TRBJ2-1,once,15,TRBV11-2,CASRGRQVGWGEQFF,TGTGCCAGCAGGGGGAGACAGGTGGGGTGGGGTGAGCAGTTCTTC
TRBD1,TRBJ2-3,-,15,TRBV24-1,CATSDRTGGKDTQYF,TGTGCCACCAGTGACAGGACAGGGGGGAAAGATACGCAGTATTTT
TRBD2,TRBJ2-2,-,16,TRBV7-3,CASSLGAAGLAGELFF,TGTGCCAGCAGCTTAGGAGCAGCGGGGTTAGCCGGGGAGCTGTTTTTT
TRBD1,TRBJ1-1,-,13,TRBV2,CASSDRENTEAFF,TGTGCCAGCAGCGACAGGGAGAACACTGAAGCTTTCTTT
-,TRBJ1-1,few,13,TRBV6-5,CASSYSGRGEAFF,TGTGCCAGCAGTTACTCAGGGAGAGGTGAAGCTTTCTTT
-,TRBJ2-5,-,11,TRBV5-4,CASSGRGTQYF,TGTGCCAGCAGTGGCCGGGGGACCCAGTACTTC
TRBD2,TRBJ2-1,-,15,TRBV6-1,CASSEGSGGNNEQFF,TGTGCCAGCAGTGAAGGGAGCGGGGGAAACAATGAGCAGTTCTTC
TRBD1,TRBJ2-6,-,18,TRBV2,CASSEATPDRAGANVLTF,TGTGCCAGCAGTGAAGCTACACCGGACAGGGCCGGGGCCAACGTCCTGACTTTC
TRBD2,TRBJ2-3,-,16,TRBV7-2,CASSYHRGEVTDTQYF,TGTGCCAGCAGTTATCATCGGGGGGAGGTCACAGATACGCAGTATTTT
-,TRBJ1-4,-,14,TRBV16,CASSPLIGGGKLFF,TGTGCCAGCAGCCCACTAATTGGAGGAGGGAAACTGTTTTTT
TRBD1,TRBJ1-1,once,13,TRBV28,CASRRTGGEQAFF,TGTGCCAGCAGGCGAACAGGGGGGGAACAAGCTTTCTTT
-,TRBJ1-4,-,14,TRBV18,CASSPLDTRGKLFF,TGTGCCAGCTCACCCCTGGACACTCGGGGGAAACTGTTTTTT
-,TRBJ1-6,-,15,TRBV6-5,CASSPDTIEGSPLHF,TGTGCCAGCAGTCCCGACACGATCGAGGGTTCACCCCTCCACTTT
-,TRBJ1-3,-,14,TRBV6-5,CASKAGALMNTIYF,TGTGCCAGCAAGGCGGGGGCGCTTATGAACACCATATATTTT
TRBD2,TRBJ2-7,-,13,TRBV30,CAWSVGGGYEQYF,TGTGCCTGGAGTGTAGGCGGGGGCTACGAGCAGTACTTC
-,TRBJ1-1,-,13,TRBV5-1,CASSFGQNTEAFF,TGCGCCAGCAGCTTTGGACAAAACACTGAAGCTTTCTTT
-,TRBJ1-1,-,14,TRBV7-9,CASSNPYGGAEAFF,TGTGCCAGCAGTAACCCCTATGGGGGGGCAGAAGCTTTCTTT
TRBD1,TRBJ1-2,-,19,TRBV11-2,CASSDRPRVQGATAYGYTF,TGTGCCAGCAGCGACCGCCCTCGTGTGCAGGGGGCGACTGCCTATGGCTACACCTTC
-,TRBJ2-1,-,15,TRBV11-2,CASSLETHSINEQFF,TGTGCCAGCAGCTTAGAAACCCATAGTATCAATGAGCAGTTCTTC
TRBD1,TRBJ1-5,-,16,TRBV24-1,CATSDSTGGSNQPQHF,TGTGCCACCAGTGACTCAACAGGGGGGAGCAATCAGCCCCAGCATTTT
-,TRBJ1-2,few,17,TRBV10-1,CASRGGPFIGTVYGYTF,TGCGCCAGCAGAGGGGGACCTTTTATAGGAACCGTCTATGGCTACACCTTC
-,TRBJ1-1,-,14,TRBV7-2,CASSFEGVNTEAFF,TGTGCCAGCAGCTTTGAGGGAGTTAACACTGAAGCTTTCTTT
TRBD2,TRBJ2-3,-,16,TRBV7-2,CASSLDGGGITDTQYF,TGTGCCAGCAGCCTCGACGGGGGGGGTATCACAGATACGCAGTATTTT
-,TRBJ1-2,-,11,TRBV2,CASTVRGGYTF,TGTGCCAGCACTGTGAGAGGTGGCTACACCTTC
TRBD2,TRBJ2-2,-,18,TRBV7-9,CASSSRTSGVANTGELFF,TGTGCCAGCAGCTCACGGACTAGCGGGGTGGCGAACACCGGGGAGCTGTTTTTT
-,TRBJ1-2,-,12,TRBV28,CASSPGDYGYTF,TGTGCCAGCAGCCCCGGGGACTATGGCTACACCTTC
TRBD2,TRBJ2-1,-,18,TRBV4-3,CASSQEARGSGGYNEQFF,TGCGCCAGCAGCCAAGAGGCGAGGGGGAGCGGGGGTTACAATGAGCAGTTCTTC
TRBD1,TRBJ2-3,-,16,TRBV5-6,CASSLPGQAQTDTQYF,TGTGCCAGCAGCTTACCGGGACAGGCCCAAACAGATACGCAGTATTTT
TRBD1,TRBJ2-7,once,17,TRBV5-6,CASSLMGQEPPLYEQYF,TGTGCCAGCAGCTTGATGGGACAGGAACCCCCACTCTACGAGCAGTACTTC
TRBD1,TRBJ2-3,-,15,TRBV11-2,CASSLSGTGTDTQYF,TGTGCCAGCAGCTTATCAGGGACAGGGACAGATACGCAGTATTTT
TRBD2,TRBJ2-7,-,15,TRBV7-9,CASSLASRGVYEQYF,TGTGCCAGCAGCTTAGCGAGCCGGGGGGTGTACGAGCAGTACTTC
TRBD1,TRBJ1-1,-,14,TRBV6-5,CASSLGQANTEAFF,TGTGCCAGCAGCCTTGGACAGGCGAACACTGAAGCTTTCTTT
TRBD1,TRBJ1-2,-,12,TRBV27,CASKQGAQGYTF,TGTGCCAGCAAACAGGGGGCTCAAGGCTACACCTTC
TRBD1,TRBJ2-3,-,17,TRBV14,CASSRLQGAGATDTQYF,TGTGCCAGCAGCCGCTTACAGGGGGCTGGAGCCACAGATACGCAGTATTTT
TRBD2,TRBJ2-3,-,15,TRBV7-3,CASSLNGGAADTQYF,TGTGCCAGCAGCTTGAACGGGGGGGCCGCAGATACGCAGTATTTT
-,TRBJ2-1,-,12,TRBV5-1,CASSPQGNEQFF,TGCGCCAGCAGCCCTCAGGGTAATGAGCAGTTCTTC
-,TRBJ1-4,-,14,TRBV5-1,CASSLAVAAEKLFF,TGCGCCAGCAGCTTAGCGGTTGCAGCGGAAAAACTGTTTTTT
-,TRBJ2-5,-,13,TRBV15,CATSRDSQETQYF,TGTGCCACCAGCAGGGACAGCCAAGAGACCCAGTACTTC
TRBD1,TRBJ2-1,-,15,TRBV19,CASSDRDRAVNEQFF,TGTGCCAGTAGTGACCGGGACAGGGCCGTCAATGAGCAGTTCTTC
TRBD1,TRBJ1-6,-,15,TRBV4-3,CASSRDRMGSSPLHF,TGCGCCAGCAGCCGGGACAGGATGGGGAGTTCACCCCTCCACTTT
TRBD1,TRBJ1-5,-,14,TRBV6-2/TRBV6-3,CASSPSGGHQPQHF,TGTGCCAGCAGCCCATCAGGGGGACATCAGCCCCAGCATTTT
-,TRBJ1-2,-,18,TRBV12-5,CASGLVLRVEEIDYGYTF,TGTGCTAGTGGTTTGGTGCTTAGAGTAGAGGAAATAGACTATGGCTACACCTTC
TRBD1,TRBJ1-3,-,17,TRBV11-2,CASSFLGRGLGGNTIYF,TGTGCCAGCAGCTTTCTGGGCAGGGGGCTTGGGGGAAACACCATATATTTT
-,TRBJ1-2,-,14,TRBV28,CASSLGTANYGYTF,TGTGCCAGCAGTTTAGGGACTGCTAACTATGGCTACACCTTC
-,TRBJ2-3,once,15,TRBV5-4,CASSYSGSRSDTQYF,TGTGCCAGCAGCTATAGTGGATCTAGGTCAGATACGCAGTATTTT
-,TRBJ2-7,-,15,TRBV7-9,CASSEAGSSLYEQYF,TGTGCCAGCAGCGAGGCGGGGTCCTCCCTCTACGAGCAGTACTTC
-,TRBJ1-4,once,14,TRBV5-6,CASSPDRRARKLFF,TGTGCCAGCAGCCCAGACAGGCGCGCGAGAAAACTGTTTTTT
-,TRBJ2-3,-,15,TRBV5-4,CASSPRGARTDTQYF,TGTGCCAGCAGCCCCAGGGGGGCACGCACAGATACGCAGTATTTT